This TCR beta chain appears in the sequencing data of a study of T cell responses to AZD1222 COVID-19 vaccine. The sample holds one count of this clone. The antigen is unknown. Study results and limitations: Two doses of AZD1222 preceded a rise in Spike-specific TCR breadth and depth.

TCRdb keeps only in-frame clones here, not all; method: immunoSEQ multiplex PCR. The table shows 130,000 or so clones, with around 84% occurring only once. The sequences come from peripheral blood, collected on day 0 of AZD1222 vaccination. This sequence was found in an adult in good health.

CDR3 coding DNA: TGTGCCAGCAGATCTGAACTCACTGAAGCTTTCTTT. Protein: CASRSELTEAFF. This chain uses TRBV5-5 with TRBJ1-1; D is uncertain. V lost 5 bases and J lost 4, with 9 bases in between. The CDR3 totals 12 residues. Germline CDR1 and CDR2: SGHKS and YYEKEE (reference sequence).